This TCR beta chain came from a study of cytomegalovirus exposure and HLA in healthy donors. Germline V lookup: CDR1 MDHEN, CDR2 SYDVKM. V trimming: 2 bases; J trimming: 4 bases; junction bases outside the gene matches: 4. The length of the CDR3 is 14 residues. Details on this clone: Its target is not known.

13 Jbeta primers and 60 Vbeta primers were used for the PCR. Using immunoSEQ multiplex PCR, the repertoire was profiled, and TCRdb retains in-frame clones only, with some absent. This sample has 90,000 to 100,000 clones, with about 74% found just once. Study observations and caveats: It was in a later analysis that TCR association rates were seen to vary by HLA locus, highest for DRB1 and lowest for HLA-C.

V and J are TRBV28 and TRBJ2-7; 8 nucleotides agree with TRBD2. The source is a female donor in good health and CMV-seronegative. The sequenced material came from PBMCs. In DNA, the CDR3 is TGTGCCAGCAGTTTAGGGACTAGTCTGTACGAGCAGTACTTC. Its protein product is CASSLGTSLYEQYF.